This T cell receptor (beta chain) was profiled in a study of T cells after posttransplantation cyclophosphamide. Findings of the study overall: TRB overlap between skin or GI tissue T cells and blood was limited. Recipient CMV seropositivity and CMV reactivation strongly tracked TRB clonality. Donor CD8+ memory clones often dominated recipient blood repertoires at later times.

This CDR3 comprises 15 residues. Germline CDR1 SGDLS, CDR2 YYNGEE. V was shortened by 4 bases and J by 0 bases, with 12 bases between the two germline ends. As regards this clone: Its antigen is as yet unknown.

The method was immunoSEQ multiplex PCR; TCRdb's version includes in-frame clones alone and lacks a portion of them. The sample presents 25,000 to 35,000 clones, none singletons. The chain has TRBV9 and TRBJ2-3; D may be TRBD2 (6 bases). The receptor's source is a woman in her fifties or sixties in good health, CMV-negative, and a related stem cell transplant donor. The source material was PBMCs. The CDR3 loop reads CASSSRLDSTDTQYF. The CDR3 nucleotides are TGTGCCAGCAGCTCCCGACTAGATAGCACAGATACGCAGTATTTT.